Below, 5 T cell receptor beta chains from the same sample are listed, as sequenced in a study of blood T cell repertoires in COVID-19 (dated by TCRdb to 2019 to 2021). Libraries came from the immunoSEQ multiplex PCR assay. TCRdb retrieved this table from immuneACCESS and kept in-frame rearrangements only. Not all clones are present; in checked studies, unresolved V genes account for under half, and no reason is known for the remainder. The sample table shows 350,000 or so clones, and nearly 90% are seen once. 6.5% of the sample lies in the top ten. Sequencing was carried out using peripheral blood. The receptors derive from a man aged 18 to 29 with active or convalescent COVID-19.

V is TRBV6-2 or TRBV6-3 and J is TRBJ2-1; TRBD2 aligns across 15 bases. The CDR3 extends over 16 amino acids. With 5 bases clipped from V and 9 bases from J, the junction kept 8 bases outside the gene matches. Germline CDR1 and CDR2: MNHEY and SVGEGT. In DNA, the CDR3 is TGTGCCAGCAGTACGGCCGGGACTAGCGGGAGGCGTGAGCAGTTCTTC. Protein product: CASSTAGTSGRREQFF.

This chain connects TRBV28 to TRBJ1-2, with 10 bases that match TRBD1. CDR1 is MDHEN, CDR2 SYDVKM, per germline. V shed 4 bases and J 2 bases; nucleotides not matched to a gene: 4. This CDR3 contains 15 residues. The chain's CDR3 is CASSSWTGGNYGYTF. CDR3 nucleotides: TGTGCCAGCAGTTCCTGGACAGGGGGAAACTATGGCTACACCTTC.

The chain combines TRBV6-5 with TRBJ1-2; 7 bases are a match to TRBD1. This CDR3 has 12 residues. In germline, CDR1 is MNHEY, CDR2 SVGAGI. J gave up 7 bases and V 5 bases, and 4 bases lay outside the gene matches. This CDR3 is CASSRQGGGYTF. DNA for the CDR3: TGTGCCAGCAGTCGACAGGGAGGTGGCTACACCTTC.

J is TRBJ2-2 and V is TRBV7-9, with TRBD1 matching over 7 bases. Per the germline V gene, CDR1 is SEHNR and CDR2 is FQNEAQ (reference sequence). This CDR3 comprises 15 residues. Unmatched junction bases numbered 9, after V lost 5 bases and J lost 6 bases. CDR3: CASSPLNRGPGELFF. CDR3 sequence (DNA): TGTGCCAGCAGCCCTCTTAACAGGGGCCCCGGGGAGCTGTTTTTT. Together with reference TRBV7-9 and TRBJ2-2, the CDR3 gives the full variable domain: DTGVSQNPRHKITKRGQNVTFRCDPISEHNRLYWYRQTLGQGPEFLTYFQNEAQLEKSRLLSDRFSAERPKGSFSTLEIQRTEQGDSAMYLCASSPLNRGPGELFFGEGSRLTVL.

The rearrangement joins TRBV7-8 to TRBJ1-5, with 7 bases identical to TRBD1. Germline lookup yields CDR1 SGHVS and CDR2 FQNEAQ. The CDR3 sequence is 15 residues long. The V and J ends lost 8 bases and 4 bases, in that order; junction bases with no gene match: 11. In DNA form, the CDR3 reads TGTGCCAGCGTTGACAGGGAAGGATTGAATCAGCCCCAGCATTTT. Translation gives CASVDREGLNQPQHF. Together with reference TRBV7-8 and TRBJ1-5, the CDR3 gives the full variable domain: GAGVSQSPRYKVAKRGQDVALRCDPISGHVSLFWYQQALGQGPEFLTYFQNEAQLDKSGLPSDRFFAERPEGSVSTLKIQRTQQEDSAVYLCASVDREGLNQPQHFGDGTRLSIL.